This TCR beta chain comes out of a study of cytomegalovirus exposure and HLA in healthy donors. Study outcomes and limitations: A later analysis linked a missense DCLRE1C variant to TCR beta V- and J-gene trimming. Some TCR beta chains (around 160 of them) were listed as cytomegalovirus-associated.

Turning to this clone: The antigen is not known.

Researchers ran the PCR with 60 Vbeta and 13 Jbeta primers. The authors' processing: Later, tens of millions of unique TCR beta chains were counted in an analysis, and approximately 10 million of them were shared. Using immunoSEQ multiplex PCR, the repertoire was profiled, and TCRdb retains in-frame clones only, with some absent. V, J and clone size are taken as reported in that table, and D and trimming were inferred from the DNA itself. The specimen's table records roughly 72,000 clones. Sequenced material: PBMCs. The sequence was collected from a man aged 18 to 30 in good health and CMV-seropositive.

CDR3 in amino acids: CASSQVPGESKQYF. The CDR3 nucleotides read TGCGCCAGCAGCCAAGTCCCGGGGGAGTCCAAGCAGTACTTC. V and J are TRBV4-1 and TRBJ2-7; a possible D gene is TRBD2 (6 bases). The V gene lost 1 base and the J gene lost 8 bases, with 15 bases spanning the gap. Germline V gene sequence: CDR1 MGHRA, CDR2 YSYEKL. This CDR3 is 14 amino acids long.